Listed here is a single T cell receptor (beta chain). Its antigen remains unidentified. The CDR3 spans 14 residues. Between the trimmed V and J ends, which lost 1 base and 2 bases, there was a span of 8 bases. Germline CDR1 reads SGHVS; CDR2 reads FQNEAQ. Time point described: blood 4 weeks post-SBRT, at nephrectomy. Treatment meaning: 15 Gy SBRT to primary tumor, nephrectomy 4 weeks later. Blood was sampled at baseline, 2 weeks and 4 weeks after SBRT. This sample was taken from a study of radiation and T cells in renal cell carcinoma. Study findings and constraints: Top tumor clonotypes rose in blood 2 weeks post-radiation, then contracted.

Produced via immunoSEQ multiplex PCR; TCRdb's table is partial and in-frame only. The sample shows under 100,000 clones, around 81% of them seen only once. The receptor was derived from a man aged 50-59 years with renal cell carcinoma. The sequencing here drew on blood, taken from a patient whose treatment included radiotherapy and nephrectomy. This chain uses TRBV7-8 with TRBJ2-5; unclear D gene. The CDR3 DNA sequence: TGTGCCAGCAGCTTAGTGGGTCTACAAGAGACCCAGTACTTC. It specifies CASSLVGLQETQYF.